These 5 T cell receptor beta chains share one sample of origin, sequenced in a study of blood T cell repertoires in COVID-19. Data came from immunoSEQ multiplex PCR; TCRdb stores just in-frame clones and leaves some out. The sample carries about 120,000 clones, approximately 81% recorded once. Sequenced sample: peripheral blood. These receptor sequences come from a human donor in a cohort sampled during active COVID-19.

J is TRBJ2-1 and V is TRBV10-3; 7 bases are a match to TRBD1. V lost 0 bases and J lost 6; bases outside the gene matches: 8. The CDR3 length is 16 residues. Germline values: CDR1 ENHRY, CDR2 SYGVKD. The CDR3 region has the DNA TGTGCCATCAGTGAGTCGAGACAGGGATCCCTCAATGAGCAGTTCTTC. Protein sequence: CAISESRQGSLNEQFF.

The rearrangement joins TRBV2 to TRBJ2-1; perhaps TRBD1 as D (6 bases). Trimming pared 6 bases from V and 10 bases from J, leaving 10 bases between. The length of the CDR3 is 11 residues. Germline CDR1 SNHLY, CDR2 FYNNEI. The CDR3 loop is CASRLTGEQFF. CDR3 nucleotides: TGTGCCAGCAGGCTTACAGGGGAGCAGTTCTTC.

This chain connects TRBV6-5 to TRBJ1-1; no clear D gene. CDR1 is MNHEY and CDR2 is SVGAGI in the germline V gene. Between the trimmed V and J ends, which lost 10 bases and 0 bases, there was a span of 12 bases. CDR3 length: 13 residues. CDR3 DNA sequence: TGTGCCACCTGGGCCGGCCTGAACACTGAAGCTTTCTTT. Protein: CATWAGLNTEAFF.

The chain is built from TRBV6-2 or TRBV6-3 and TRBJ2-5, with 13 nucleotides matching TRBD2. V shed 4 bases, J shed 3 bases, and the junction held 5 bases outside the gene matches. CDR1 and CDR2 (germline): MNHEY, SVGEGT. The CDR3 is made up of 16 amino acids. The CDR3 loop reads CASSSGLAGAKETQYF. The CDR3 coding sequence is TGTGCCAGCAGTTCTGGACTAGCGGGGGCCAAAGAGACCCAGTACTTC.

This sequence joins TRBV5-1 and TRBJ2-7, with 7 bases identical to TRBD1. In germline, CDR1 is SGHRS, CDR2 YFSETQ. This CDR3 comprises 13 residues. After removal of 4 bases from V and 2 bases from J, the junction contained 3 bases not matched to a gene. As DNA, the CDR3 is TGCGCCAGCAGCCGGACAGGAGCCTACGAGCAGTACTTC. It translates to CASSRTGAYEQYF.